This TCR beta chain appears in the sequencing data of a study of CD8 T cells in Susac syndrome. Reverse transcription of about 0.45 to 1 ug RNA was carried out with random hexamers. The CDR3 of TCR beta was amplified by immunoSEQ multiplex PCR across 54 Vbeta and 13 Jbeta. One entry per CDR3 protein results from TCRdb running MiXCR on the immunoSEQ multiplex PCR reads. The data hold 150,000 to 200,000 distinct CDR3 sequences, with approximately 93% observed a single time. The CDR3 has 11 amino acids. V lost 1 base and J lost 6, with 6 bases in between. Germline V CDR1 and CDR2: DFQATT, SNEGSKA (reference sequence). In blood CD8+ and CD4+ T cells, TCR beta underwent sequencing. The patients who served as multiple sclerosis controls were treatment-naive and had stable or active relapsing-remitting disease that fulfilled the revised McDonald criteria.

Sample: CD4+ T cells from PBMCs. The V and J genes are TRBV20-1 and TRBJ1-1; D ambiguous. This sequence was found in a human donor with multiple sclerosis. This CDR3 reads CSARVLSEAFF. The CDR3, as DNA: TGCAGTGCTAGAGTGCTGTCTGAAGCTTTCTTT.